This T cell receptor (beta chain) emerged from a study of PD-1 blockade in classical Hodgkin lymphoma. General observations from the study: When set against healthy donors, newly diagnosed patients were reported to show lower baseline TCR diversity.

Documented time point: newly diagnosed, previously untreated cHL patient sample. Applied to thawed PBMCs, magnetic negative selection was the method used to isolate CD8+ T cells. Produced via immunoSEQ multiplex PCR; TCRdb's table is partial and in-frame only. This repertoire shows around 14,000 clones, around 93% found once; its top ten account for approximately 5%. Germline V lookup: CDR1 SGHRS, CDR2 YFSETQ. With 2 bases removed from V and 2 bases from J, the gap between germline ends came to 8 bases. The CDR3 is 13 residues long. To note about this clone: What it recognizes is unknown.

This sequence joins TRBV5-1 and TRBJ2-7; possible D gene TRBD1, 6 bases. This sequence originates from a human donor with classical Hodgkin lymphoma. Sequenced material: CD8+ T cells from blood. CDR3: CASSLGDTYEQYF. The DNA for the CDR3 is TGCGCCAGCAGCTTAGGGGACACCTACGAGCAGTACTTC.